This record covers a single T cell receptor beta chain. The authors' processing: From reference gene primer amplification, estimates of nucleated cell counts were derived. Libraries were prepared by immunoSEQ multiplex PCR; TCRdb keeps only in-frame clonotypes and omits some of them. That table furnishes V, J and clone size, whereas the DNA furnished D and trimming. The sample records about 250,000 clones, about 80% being singletons. Participant age was about 18 to 100 years, and participants resided in about two dozen US areas. This entry belongs to a study of blood T cell repertoires in COVID-19. Study overall: Sample material is recorded as cDNA or gDNA derived from T cells, B-cell-depleted T cells, or PBMCs.

Sequencing was done on a sample of PBMCs or T cells enriched from blood (not recorded which). The receptor was derived from a man aged 45-65 years who had recovered from COVID-19.

CDR3 in DNA: TGTGCCAGCAGCCAACCTACTGCGGGAGGGATCTACGAGCAGTACTTC. Encoded protein: CASSQPTAGGIYEQYF. The chain uses TRBV28 and TRBJ2-7, with TRBD2 matching 9 bases. CDR1 and CDR2 (germline): MDHEN, SYDVKM. V was pared by 6 bases and J by 3 bases, with 12 bases of the junction left unmatched. The CDR3 totals 16 residues.